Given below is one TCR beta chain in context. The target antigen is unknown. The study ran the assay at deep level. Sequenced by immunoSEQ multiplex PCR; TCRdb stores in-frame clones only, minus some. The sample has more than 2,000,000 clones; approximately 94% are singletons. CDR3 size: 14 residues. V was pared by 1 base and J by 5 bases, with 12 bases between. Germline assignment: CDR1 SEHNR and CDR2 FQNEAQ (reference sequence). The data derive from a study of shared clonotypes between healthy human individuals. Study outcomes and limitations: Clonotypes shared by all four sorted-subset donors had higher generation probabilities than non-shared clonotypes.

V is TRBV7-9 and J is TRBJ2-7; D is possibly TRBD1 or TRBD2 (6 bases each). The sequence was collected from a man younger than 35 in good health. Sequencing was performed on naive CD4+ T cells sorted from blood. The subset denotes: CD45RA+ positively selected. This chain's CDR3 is CASSLVAGGHEQYF. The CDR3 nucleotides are TGTGCCAGCAGCTTAGTGGCCGGGGGCCACGAGCAGTACTTC.